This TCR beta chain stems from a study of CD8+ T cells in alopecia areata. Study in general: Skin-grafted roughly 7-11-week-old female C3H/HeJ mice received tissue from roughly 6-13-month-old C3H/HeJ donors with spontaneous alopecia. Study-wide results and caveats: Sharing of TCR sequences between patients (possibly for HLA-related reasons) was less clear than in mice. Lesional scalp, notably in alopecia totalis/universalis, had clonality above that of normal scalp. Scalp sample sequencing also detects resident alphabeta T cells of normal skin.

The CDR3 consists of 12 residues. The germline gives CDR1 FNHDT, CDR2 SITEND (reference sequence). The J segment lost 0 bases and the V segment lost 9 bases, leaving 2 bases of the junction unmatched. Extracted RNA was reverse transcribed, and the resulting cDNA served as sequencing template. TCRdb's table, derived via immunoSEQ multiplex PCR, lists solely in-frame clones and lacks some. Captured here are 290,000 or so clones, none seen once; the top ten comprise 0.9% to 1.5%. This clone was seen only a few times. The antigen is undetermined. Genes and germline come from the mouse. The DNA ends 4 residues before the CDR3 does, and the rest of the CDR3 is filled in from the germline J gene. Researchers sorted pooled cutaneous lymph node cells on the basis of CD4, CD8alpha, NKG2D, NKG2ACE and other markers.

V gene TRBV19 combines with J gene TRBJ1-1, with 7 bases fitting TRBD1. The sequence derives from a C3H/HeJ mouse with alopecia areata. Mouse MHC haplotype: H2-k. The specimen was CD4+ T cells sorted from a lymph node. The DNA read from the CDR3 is TGTGCCACCGGGACAGCAAACACA. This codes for CATGTANT. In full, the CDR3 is CATGTANTEVFF.